This entry concerns a single TCR beta chain. The clone's antigen remains unknown. Per-base quality was not reported, and no clone a single base away is much larger than it. The goal of deep resolution MiSeq sequencing was a depth between 1 in 1 million and 1 in 200,000 T cells, and coverage averaged 10x per clonotype. The immunoSEQ hsTCRB Kit was used to generate the TCR beta libraries. The authors processed their data as follows. The data were analyzed with ImmunoSEQ Analyzer and ImmunoSEQ Data Assistant, and V, D and J gene assignments followed IMGT definitions. Clonality, with values ranging from 0 to 1, was calculated as one minus the normalized Shannon entropy of productive rearrangement frequencies. Public clonotype analysis was restricted to overrepresented clonotypes comprising at least 0.05% of each patient's repertoire. About a dozen age-matched healthy donor repertoires from immuneACCESS were used as controls for clonality. This is the immuneACCESS table as TCRdb keeps it, with only in-frame sequences that have V and J called. A part of the clones is gone; compared with another copy, unresolved V genes explain less than half, and the rest is unexplained. The V and J calls and clone size were taken over from that table, and D and trimming were inferred from the DNA. In all, the sample holds 20,000 to 25,000 clones, and around 68% of those were seen once. Approximately 30% of the sample goes to the ten largest clones.

For TCR beta library preparation, 1.5 to 2 micrograms of genomic DNA were extracted from the cryopreserved PBMCs. Longitudinal blood samples from CLL patients receiving ibrutinib monotherapy were subjected to high-throughput TCR beta sequencing. The patients took part in an open-label, single-center phase 2 trial of ibrutinib monotherapy. This sample was included in a study of cytotoxic CD8 clonotypes in ibrutinib-treated CLL (dated by TCRdb to the early 2020s). A note on the overall study: In this cohort, over 14 patients were treatment-naive and about a dozen were relapsed/refractory, while 17 to 18 had unmutated IGHV. On average, each sample had roughly 230,000 productive templates and more than 75,000 productive rearrangements. Responses were partial in 24 patients and complete in 2; after median around 65 months follow-up, some 15 stayed in remission and roughly twelve progressed. Of the 85 to 90 participants in the trial, approximately 26 had longitudinal samples available. The response samples were drawn at a median of 12 months into treatment, with a range of about 6 to 40 months. Cryopreserved peripheral blood mononuclear cells were collected before treatment, at response, and at either disease progression or sustained remission.

Study-wide conclusions, independent of this receptor: At ibrutinib response clonality went up, during sustained remission it held steady, and at progression it dropped back toward baseline. Lymph node repertoires were not examined, and the timing of sampling was not matched between patients in sustained remission and those whose disease progressed. Public clonotypes were rare and either shrank or stayed stable during treatment, and the rise in clonality at ibrutinib response reflected expansion of private clonotypes. At baseline, clonality was higher than in age-matched healthy donors and showed a strong correlation with circulating CD8+ T-cell counts.

The sample consisted of PBMCs, taken before ibrutinib treatment. This TCR was sampled from a human donor with chronic lymphocytic leukemia.

CDR3 reads: CASSQVLTPGYEQYF. At the DNA level, the sequence is TGCGCCAGCAGCCAAGTTTTAACACCAGGCTACGAGCAGTACTTC. In this chain, TRBV4-1 is recombined with TRBJ2-7, with the D gene uncertain. V is clipped by 1 base and J by 3 bases, and the sequence between their germline boundaries is 13 bases long. The germline V gene provides CDR1 MGHRA and CDR2 YSYEKL. Taken from cysteine to phenylalanine, the CDR3 has 15 residues. The CDR3 DNA has 45 bases and is translated from base 1.